This T cell receptor beta chain was recovered during a study of T cells after yellow fever vaccination. Overall study context: When fractions had low cell numbers, they were prepared with SMART-Seq v4 Ultra Low Input.

Between the trimmed V and J ends, which lost 4 bases and 0 bases, there was a span of 12 bases. Germline V gives CDR1 LNHDA, CDR2 SQIVND (reference sequence). CDR3 length: 16 amino acids. This clonotype was seen a handful of times. Template switching with 5'RACE generated the TCR cDNA and added a universal primer site and UMIs. Each CDR3 protein is one row after TCRdb ran MiXCR on the 5' RACE reads. The sample yields around 330,000 distinct CDR3 sequences, about 3.5% seen once. The specimen comprised PBMCs, sampled on the day of the yellow fever booster vaccination. The sequence was obtained from a man aged 18 to 30 who received the YFV17D yellow fever vaccine. J is TRBJ1-4 and V is TRBV19, with unresolved D. In nucleotides, the CDR3 is TGTGCCAGTAGTACTCATATTTGGGCAACTAATGAAAAACTGTTTTTT. Translated, it gives CASSTHIWATNEKLFF.